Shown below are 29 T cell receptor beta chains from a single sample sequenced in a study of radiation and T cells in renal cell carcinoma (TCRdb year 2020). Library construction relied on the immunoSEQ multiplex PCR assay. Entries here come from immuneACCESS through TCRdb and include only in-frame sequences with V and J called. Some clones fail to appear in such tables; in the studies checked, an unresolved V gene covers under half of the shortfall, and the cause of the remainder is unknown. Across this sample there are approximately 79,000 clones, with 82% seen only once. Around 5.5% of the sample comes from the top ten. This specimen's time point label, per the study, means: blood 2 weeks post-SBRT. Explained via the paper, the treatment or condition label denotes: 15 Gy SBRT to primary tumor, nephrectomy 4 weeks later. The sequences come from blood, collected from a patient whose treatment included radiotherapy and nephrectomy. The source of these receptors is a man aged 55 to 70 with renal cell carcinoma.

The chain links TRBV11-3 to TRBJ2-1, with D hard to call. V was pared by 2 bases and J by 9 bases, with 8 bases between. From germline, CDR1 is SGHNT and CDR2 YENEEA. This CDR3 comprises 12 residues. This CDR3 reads CASSLTSGEQFF. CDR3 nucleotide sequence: TGTGCCAGCAGCTTAACATCGGGTGAGCAGTTCTTC.

CDR3: CASSRQSYNEQFF. The CDR3 region has the DNA TGTGCCAGCAGTAGACAGTCCTACAATGAGCAGTTCTTC. This chain uses TRBV28 with TRBJ2-1; D perhaps matches TRBD1 (5 bases). CDR3 length: 13 residues. Germline CDR1 MDHEN, CDR2 SYDVKM. V was shortened by 5 bases and J by 1 base, with 6 bases between the two germline ends.

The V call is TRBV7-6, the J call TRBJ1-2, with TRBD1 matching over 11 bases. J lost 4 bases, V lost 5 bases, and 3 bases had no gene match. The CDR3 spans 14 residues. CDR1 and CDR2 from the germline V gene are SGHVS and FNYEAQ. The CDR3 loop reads CASSTGTGGYGYTF. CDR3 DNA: TGTGCCAGCAGCACCGGGACAGGGGGCTATGGCTACACCTTC.

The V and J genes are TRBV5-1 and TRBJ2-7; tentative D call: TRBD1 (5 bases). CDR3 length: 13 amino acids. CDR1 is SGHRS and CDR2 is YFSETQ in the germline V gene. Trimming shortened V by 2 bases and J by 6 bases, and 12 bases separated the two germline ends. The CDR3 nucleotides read TGCGCCAGCAGCTTAGCAGGGCTGGTCGAGCAGTACTTC. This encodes CASSLAGLVEQYF.

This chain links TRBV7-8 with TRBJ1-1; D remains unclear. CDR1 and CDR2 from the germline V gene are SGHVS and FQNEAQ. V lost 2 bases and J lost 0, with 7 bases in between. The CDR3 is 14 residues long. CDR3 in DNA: TGTGCCAGCAGCTTACACAACCTGAACACTGAAGCTTTCTTT. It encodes CASSLHNLNTEAFF.

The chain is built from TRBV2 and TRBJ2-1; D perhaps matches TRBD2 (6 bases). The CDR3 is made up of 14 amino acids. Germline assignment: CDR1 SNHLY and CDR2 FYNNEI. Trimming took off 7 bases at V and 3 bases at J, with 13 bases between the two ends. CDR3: CASKSGVGYNEQFF. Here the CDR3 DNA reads TGTGCCAGCAAGTCGGGGGTCGGCTACAATGAGCAGTTCTTC.

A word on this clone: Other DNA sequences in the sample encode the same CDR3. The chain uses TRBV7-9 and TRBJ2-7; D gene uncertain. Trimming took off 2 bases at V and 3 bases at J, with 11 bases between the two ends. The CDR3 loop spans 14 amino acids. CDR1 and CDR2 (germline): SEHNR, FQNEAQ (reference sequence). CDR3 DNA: TGTGCCAGCAGCTTAATGGCAAGCAGCTACGAGCAGTACTTC. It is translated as CASSLMASSYEQYF.

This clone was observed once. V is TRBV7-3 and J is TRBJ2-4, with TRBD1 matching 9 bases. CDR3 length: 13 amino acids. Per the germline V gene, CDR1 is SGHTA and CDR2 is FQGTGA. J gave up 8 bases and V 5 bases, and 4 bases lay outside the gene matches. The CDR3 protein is CASSRDRADIQYF. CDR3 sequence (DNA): TGTGCCAGCAGCCGGGACAGGGCGGACATTCAGTACTTC.

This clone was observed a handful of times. The CDR3: CASSLRNTEAFF. The CDR3 region has the DNA TGTGCCAGCAGTTTACGGAACACTGAAGCTTTCTTT. The rearrangement joins TRBV28 to TRBJ1-1, with unresolved D. Trimming removed 2 bases from V and 1 base from J, with 2 bases in between. The V gene's germline CDR1 is MDHEN and CDR2 SYDVKM. The CDR3 is 12 amino acids.

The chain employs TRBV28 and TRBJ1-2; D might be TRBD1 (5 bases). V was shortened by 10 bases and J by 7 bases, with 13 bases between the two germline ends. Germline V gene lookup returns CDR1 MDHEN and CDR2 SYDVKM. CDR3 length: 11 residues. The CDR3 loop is CATLDIVGYTF. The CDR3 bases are TGTGCCACCTTGGACATTGTTGGCTACACCTTC.

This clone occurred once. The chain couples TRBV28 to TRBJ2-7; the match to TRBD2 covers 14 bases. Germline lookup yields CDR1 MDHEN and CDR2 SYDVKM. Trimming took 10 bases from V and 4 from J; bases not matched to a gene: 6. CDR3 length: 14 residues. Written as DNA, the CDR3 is TGTGCCACCTGGACTAGCGGGAGGTTGTACGAGCAGTACTTC. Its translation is CATWTSGRLYEQYF.

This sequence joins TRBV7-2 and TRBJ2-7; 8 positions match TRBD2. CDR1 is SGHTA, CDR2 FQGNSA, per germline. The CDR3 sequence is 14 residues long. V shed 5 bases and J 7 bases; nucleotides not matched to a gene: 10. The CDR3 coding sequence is TGTGCCAGCAGCACTTCGAGCGGGAGCCTTGAGCAGTACTTC. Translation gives CASSTSSGSLEQYF.

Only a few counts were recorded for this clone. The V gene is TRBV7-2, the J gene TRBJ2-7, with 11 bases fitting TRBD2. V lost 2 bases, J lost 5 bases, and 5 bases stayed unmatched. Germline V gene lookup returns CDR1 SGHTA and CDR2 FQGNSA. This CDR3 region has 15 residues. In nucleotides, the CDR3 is TGTGCCAGCAGCTTACAACTAGCGGGAGTACACGAGCAGTACTTC. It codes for CASSLQLAGVHEQYF.

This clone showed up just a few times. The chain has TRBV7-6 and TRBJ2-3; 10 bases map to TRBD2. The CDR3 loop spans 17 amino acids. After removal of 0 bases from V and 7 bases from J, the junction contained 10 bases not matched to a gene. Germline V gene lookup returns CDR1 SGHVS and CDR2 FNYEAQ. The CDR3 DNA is TGTGCCAGCAGCTTAGCACCGGCTAGCGGGAGTTCGAATACGCAGTATTTT. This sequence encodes CASSLAPASGSSNTQYF. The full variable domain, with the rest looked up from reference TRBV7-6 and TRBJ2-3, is GAGVSQSPRYKVTKRGQDVALRCDPISGHVSLYWYRQALGQGPEFLTYFNYEAQQDKSGLPNDRFSAERPEGSISTLTIQRTEQRDSAMYRCASSLAPASGSSNTQYFGPGTRLTVL.

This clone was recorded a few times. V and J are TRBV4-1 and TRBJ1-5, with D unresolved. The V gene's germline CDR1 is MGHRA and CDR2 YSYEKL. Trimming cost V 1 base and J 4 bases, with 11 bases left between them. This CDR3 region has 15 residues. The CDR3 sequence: CASSQVDTANQPQHF. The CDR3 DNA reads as TGCGCCAGCAGCCAAGTTGACACGGCTAATCAGCCCCAGCATTTT.

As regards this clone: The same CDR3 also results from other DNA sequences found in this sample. As DNA, the CDR3 is TGCGCCAGTGGGACAGGGGCCTACAATGAGCAGTTCTTC. Amino acids: CASGTGAYNEQFF. The V and J genes are TRBV10-1 and TRBJ2-1; 10 bases agree with TRBD1. V was pared by 9 bases and J by 2 bases, with 1 base of the junction left unmatched. Germline lookup yields CDR1 WNHNN and CDR2 SYGVQD (reference sequence). This CDR3 spans 13 amino acids.

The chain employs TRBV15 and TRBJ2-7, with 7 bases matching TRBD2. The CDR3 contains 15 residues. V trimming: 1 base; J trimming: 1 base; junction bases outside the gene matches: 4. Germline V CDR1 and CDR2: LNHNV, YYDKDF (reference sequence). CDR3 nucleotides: TGTGCCACCAGCAGAGTGGTTAGCGGGTCCTACGAGCAGTACTTC. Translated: CATSRVVSGSYEQYF.

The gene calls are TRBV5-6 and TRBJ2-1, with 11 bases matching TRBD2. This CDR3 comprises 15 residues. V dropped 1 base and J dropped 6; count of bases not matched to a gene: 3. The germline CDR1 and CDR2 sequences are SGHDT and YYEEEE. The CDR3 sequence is CASSLPGTSGNEQFF. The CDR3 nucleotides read TGTGCCAGCAGCTTGCCGGGGACTAGCGGCAATGAGCAGTTCTTC.

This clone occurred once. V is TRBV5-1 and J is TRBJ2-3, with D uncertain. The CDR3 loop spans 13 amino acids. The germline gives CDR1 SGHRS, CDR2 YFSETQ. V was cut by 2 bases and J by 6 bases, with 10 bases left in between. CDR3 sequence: CASSFDPGDTQYF. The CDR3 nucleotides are TGCGCCAGCAGCTTTGACCCCGGGGATACGCAGTATTTT.

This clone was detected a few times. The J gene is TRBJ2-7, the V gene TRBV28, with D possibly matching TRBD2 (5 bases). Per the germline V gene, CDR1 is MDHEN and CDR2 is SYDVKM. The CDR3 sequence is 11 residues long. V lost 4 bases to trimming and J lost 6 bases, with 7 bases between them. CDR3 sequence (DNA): TGTGCCAGCAGTTCCGGACTCGAGCAGTACTTC. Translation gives CASSSGLEQYF.

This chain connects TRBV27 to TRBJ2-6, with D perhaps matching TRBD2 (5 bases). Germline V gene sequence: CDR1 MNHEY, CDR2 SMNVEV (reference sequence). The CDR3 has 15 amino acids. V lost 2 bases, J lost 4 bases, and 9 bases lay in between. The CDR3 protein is CASSLKDSGANVLTF. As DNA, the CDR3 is TGTGCCAGCAGTTTAAAGGACTCCGGGGCCAACGTCCTGACTTTC. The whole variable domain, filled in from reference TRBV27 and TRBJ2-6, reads EAQVTQNPRYLITVTGKKLTVTCSQNMNHEYMSWYRQDPGLGLRQIYYSMNVEVTDKGDVPEGYKVSRKEKRNFPLILESPSPNQTSLYFCASSLKDSGANVLTFGAGSRLTVL.

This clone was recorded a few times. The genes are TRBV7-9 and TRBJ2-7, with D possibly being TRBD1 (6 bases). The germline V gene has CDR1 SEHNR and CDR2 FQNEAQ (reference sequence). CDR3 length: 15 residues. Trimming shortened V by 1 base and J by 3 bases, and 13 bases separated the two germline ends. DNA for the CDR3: TGTGCCAGCAGCTTAGGCCAGATACAGGGCTACGAGCAGTACTTC. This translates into CASSLGQIQGYEQYF.

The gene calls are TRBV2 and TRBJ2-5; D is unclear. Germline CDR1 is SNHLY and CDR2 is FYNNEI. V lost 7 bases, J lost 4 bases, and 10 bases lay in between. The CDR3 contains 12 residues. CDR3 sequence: CASKIHRETQYF. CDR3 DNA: TGTGCCAGCAAGATACACCGAGAGACCCAGTACTTC.

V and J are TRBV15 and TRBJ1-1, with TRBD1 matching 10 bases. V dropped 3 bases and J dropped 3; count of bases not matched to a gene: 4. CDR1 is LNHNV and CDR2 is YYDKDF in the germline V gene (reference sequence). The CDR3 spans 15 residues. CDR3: CATSRQTGGHTEAFF. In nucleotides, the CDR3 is TGTGCCACCAGCAGGCAGACAGGGGGCCACACTGAAGCTTTCTTT.

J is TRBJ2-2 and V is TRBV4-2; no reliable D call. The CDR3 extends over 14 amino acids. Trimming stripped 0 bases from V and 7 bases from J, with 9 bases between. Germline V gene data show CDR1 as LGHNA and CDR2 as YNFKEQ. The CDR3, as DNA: TGTGCCAGCAGCCAAGATCGGCGCAGCGGGGAGCTGTTTTTT. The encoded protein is CASSQDRRSGELFF.

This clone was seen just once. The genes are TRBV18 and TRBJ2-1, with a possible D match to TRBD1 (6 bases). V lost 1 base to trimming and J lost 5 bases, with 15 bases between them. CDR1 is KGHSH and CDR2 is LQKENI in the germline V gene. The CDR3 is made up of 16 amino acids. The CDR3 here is CASSPRSAGENNEQFF. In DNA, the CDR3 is TGTGCCAGCTCACCACGTTCCGCAGGGGAAAACAATGAGCAGTTCTTC.

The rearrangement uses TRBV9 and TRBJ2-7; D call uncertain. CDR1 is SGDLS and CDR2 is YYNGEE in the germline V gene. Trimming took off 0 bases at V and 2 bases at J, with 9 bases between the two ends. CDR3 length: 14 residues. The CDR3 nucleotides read TGTGCCAGCAGCGTAGATCAGGCCCCCTACGAGCAGTACTTC. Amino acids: CASSVDQAPYEQYF.

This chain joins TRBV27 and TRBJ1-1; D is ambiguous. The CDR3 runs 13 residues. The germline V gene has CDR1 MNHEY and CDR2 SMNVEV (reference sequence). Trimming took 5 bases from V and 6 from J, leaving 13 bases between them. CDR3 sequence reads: CASSRRTSAEAFF. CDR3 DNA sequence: TGTGCCAGCAGTCGTCGAACGTCGGCTGAAGCTTTCTTT.

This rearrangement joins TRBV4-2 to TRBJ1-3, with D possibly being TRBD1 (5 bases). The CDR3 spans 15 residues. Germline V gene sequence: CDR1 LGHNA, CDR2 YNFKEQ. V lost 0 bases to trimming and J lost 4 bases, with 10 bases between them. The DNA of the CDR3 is TGTGCCAGCAGCCAAGACAGGGTAGGAGGAAACACCATATATTTT. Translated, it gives CASSQDRVGGNTIYF.